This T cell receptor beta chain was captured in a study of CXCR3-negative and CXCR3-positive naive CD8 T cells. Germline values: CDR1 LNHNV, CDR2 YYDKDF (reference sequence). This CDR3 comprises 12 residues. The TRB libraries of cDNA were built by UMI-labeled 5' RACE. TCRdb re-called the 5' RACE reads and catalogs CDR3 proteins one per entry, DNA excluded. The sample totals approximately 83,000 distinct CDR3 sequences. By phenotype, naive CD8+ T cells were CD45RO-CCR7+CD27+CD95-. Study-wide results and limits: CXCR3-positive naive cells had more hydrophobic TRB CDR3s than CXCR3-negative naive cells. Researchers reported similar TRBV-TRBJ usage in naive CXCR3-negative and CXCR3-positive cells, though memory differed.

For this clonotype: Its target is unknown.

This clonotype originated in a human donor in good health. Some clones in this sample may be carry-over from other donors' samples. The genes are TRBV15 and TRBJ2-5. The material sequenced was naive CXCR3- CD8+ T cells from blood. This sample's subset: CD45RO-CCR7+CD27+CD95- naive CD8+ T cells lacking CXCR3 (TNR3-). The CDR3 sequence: CATHSIGETQYF.